The clone carrying this T cell receptor (beta chain) showed up just a few times. V lost 4 bases and J 5 bases, leaving 23 bases between the germline ends. Germline V gene lookup returns CDR1 GTSNPN and CDR2 SVGIG (reference sequence). This CDR3 spans 16 amino acids. The sample originates from a study of blood T cell repertoires in COVID-19. In the study overall: The United States, Italy and Spain provided the acute and convalescent COVID-19 samples. In each case, the material was cDNA or gDNA derived from T cells, B-cell-depleted T cells, or PBMCs.

Sequencing was performed with immunoSEQ multiplex PCR; in TCRdb, only in-frame clones are kept and a portion is missing. The sample consists of 55,000 to 70,000 clones, about 86% of them appearing once. The chain recombines TRBV30 with TRBJ1-1; D gene ambiguous. The receptor's source is a man aged 50 or older with acute or convalescent COVID-19. Sequencing was done on a sample of peripheral blood. In nucleotides, the CDR3 is TGTGCCTGGACTCACCTCCCCGGGGATTTCGGGACTGAAGCTTTCTTT. It translates to CAWTHLPGDFGTEAFF.